These T cell receptor beta chains were read from a single sample in a study of blood T cell repertoires in COVID-19. Profiling relied on immunoSEQ multiplex PCR, and the TCRdb table lists in-frame clones only, not all of them. The repertoire holds 90,000 to 150,000 clones, with 79% as singletons. Sequenced material: peripheral blood. The receptors originated from an elderly woman with acute or convalescent COVID-19. Each CDR3 is given with its conserved first and last residue. The order of the fields is D gene, J gene, V gene, clone size, CDR3 DNA, CDR3 protein. D genes are given only for firm matches. A row's size may be missing; if present it is once, few, many or a size class.

D: .
J: TRBJ2-1
V: TRBV19
size: .
DNA: TGTGCCAGTAGTATGATCTCAGCGTATTACAATGAGCAGTTCTTC
CDR3: CASSMISAYYNEQFF

D: .
J: TRBJ1-2
V: TRBV18
size: .
DNA: TGTGCCAGCTCACCACGCGGGTCCTCTAACTATGGCTACACCTTC
CDR3: CASSPRGSSNYGYTF

D: TRBD1
J: TRBJ2-2
V: TRBV27
size: .
DNA: TGTGCCAGCCGTGGTTGGAGTGGACAGGGGGAAACCGGGGAGCTGTTTTTT
CDR3: CASRGWSGQGETGELFF

D: .
J: TRBJ2-3
V: TRBV7-2
size: .
DNA: TGTGCCAGCAGCTTAGGAGAGGTCTCCATCACAGATACGCAGTATTTT
CDR3: CASSLGEVSITDTQYF

D: .
J: TRBJ2-4
V: TRBV2
size: many
DNA: TGTGCCAGCAAAGAGATAGAAGCCAAAAACATTCAGTACTTC
CDR3: CASKEIEAKNIQYF

D: .
J: TRBJ1-2
V: TRBV30
size: .
DNA: TGTGCCTGCCACGGGGGGGCCAGCTATGGCTACACCTTC
CDR3: CACHGGASYGYTF

D: TRBD1
J: TRBJ1-6
V: TRBV6-5
size: .
DNA: TGTGCCAGCAGTCCACGACAGGGGCATTCACCCCTCCACTTT
CDR3: CASSPRQGHSPLHF

D: TRBD1
J: TRBJ1-2
V: TRBV19
size: .
DNA: TGTGCCAGTAGTCGGAGGACAGGGCAGGGCTATGGCTACACCTTC
CDR3: CASSRRTGQGYGYTF

D: .
J: TRBJ1-2
V: TRBV7-3
size: .
DNA: TGTGCCAGCAGCTTAACTCAGGGTTCCTATGGCTACACCTTC
CDR3: CASSLTQGSYGYTF

D: .
J: TRBJ2-1
V: TRBV11-3
size: .
DNA: TGTGCCAGCAGCTCCGATAGCGGCTCCTACAATGAGCAGTTCTTC
CDR3: CASSSDSGSYNEQFF

D: TRBD2
J: TRBJ2-2
V: TRBV9
size: .
DNA: TGTGCCAGCAGCGTAGGTCCGGGGGGGCTTAACACCGGGGAGCTGTTTTTT
CDR3: CASSVGPGGLNTGELFF

D: .
J: TRBJ1-6
V: TRBV6-1
size: few
DNA: TGTGCCAGCCGTGACGGAGCGTATAATTCACCCCTCCACTTT
CDR3: CASRDGAYNSPLHF

D: TRBD1
J: TRBJ1-3
V: TRBV7-2
size: .
DNA: TGTGCCAGCAGCCTCGACAGGGTGGAAGGAAACACCATATATTTT
CDR3: CASSLDRVEGNTIYF

D: .
J: TRBJ1-5
V: TRBV15
size: .
DNA: TGTGCCACCAGCAGAGAAAGGGGACAGCCCCAGCATTTT
CDR3: CATSRERGQPQHF

D: TRBD2
J: TRBJ2-7
V: TRBV6-2/TRBV6-3
size: .
DNA: TGTGCCAGCAGTCGTAGCGGGGAACCCTACGAGCAGTACTTC
CDR3: CASSRSGEPYEQYF

D: .
J: TRBJ1-4
V: TRBV4-3
size: few
DNA: TGCGCCAGCAGCCCCTCACTAGGCGAAAAACTGTTTTTT
CDR3: CASSPSLGEKLFF

D: .
J: TRBJ1-1
V: TRBV6-5
size: .
DNA: TGTGCCAGCAGAAAATTCAGGGAAGGCACTGAAGCTTTCTTT
CDR3: CASRKFREGTEAFF

D: .
J: TRBJ1-2
V: TRBV23-1
size: .
DNA: TGCGCCAGCAGTCCGAGCCTAACTCTGGTCTATGGCTACACCTTC
CDR3: CASSPSLTLVYGYTF

D: .
J: TRBJ2-7
V: TRBV5-8
size: .
DNA: TGTGCCAGCATAGTGACTCCCAGCTCCTACGAGCAGTACTTC
CDR3: CASIVTPSSYEQYF

D: .
J: TRBJ1-2
V: TRBV28
size: .
DNA: TGTGCCAGCAGTTTAAGGCAGGCTAACTATGGCTACACCTTC
CDR3: CASSLRQANYGYTF

D: .
J: TRBJ2-6
V: TRBV9
size: once
DNA: TGTGCCAGCAGCGTACAGGTGCTGGCCAACGTCCTGACTTTC
CDR3: CASSVQVLANVLTF

D: .
J: TRBJ1-3
V: TRBV10-3
size: .
DNA: TGTGCCATCATCGGCTCTGGAAACACCATATATTTT
CDR3: CAIIGSGNTIYF

D: TRBD1
J: TRBJ1-4
V: TRBV29-1
size: .
DNA: TGCAGCGCCTTTGGACAGGGGGCGAAAGAAAAACTGTTTTTT
CDR3: CSAFGQGAKEKLFF

D: TRBD2
J: TRBJ2-3
V: TRBV3-1/TRBV3-2
size: .
DNA: TGTGCCAGCAGCTCACTAGCGGGGGGGGCAGATACGCAGTATTTT
CDR3: CASSSLAGGADTQYF

D: TRBD1
J: TRBJ1-3
V: TRBV6-5
size: .
DNA: TGTGCCAGCAGCCAGTGGGGGACAGAGATGAACACCATATATTTT
CDR3: CASSQWGTEMNTIYF

D: .
J: TRBJ2-5
V: TRBV25-1
size: .
DNA: TGTGCCAGCAGTGAATCCGGGGAGGTGGAGACCCAGTACTTC
CDR3: CASSESGEVETQYF

D: TRBD2
J: TRBJ2-7
V: TRBV2
size: .
DNA: TGTGCCAGCACCCTACTAGCGGGAGGATCCTACGAGCAGTACTTC
CDR3: CASTLLAGGSYEQYF

D: TRBD2
J: TRBJ2-1
V: TRBV5-8
size: .
DNA: TGTGCCAGCAGCCCGGGACTAGCGGACTACAATGAGCAGTTCTTC
CDR3: CASSPGLADYNEQFF

D: .
J: TRBJ1-1
V: TRBV13
size: .
DNA: TGTGCCAGCAGCTTTTACGCGACAGTCGGTTCTGAAGCTTTCTTT
CDR3: CASSFYATVGSEAFF

D: TRBD2
J: TRBJ2-2
V: TRBV7-9
size: .
DNA: TGTGCCAGCAGCTCACCCAGCGGGGACACCGGGGAGCTGTTTTTT
CDR3: CASSSPSGDTGELFF

D: .
J: TRBJ1-3
V: TRBV6-5
size: .
DNA: TGTGCCACCGGAGGGAATGGAAACACCATATATTTT
CDR3: CATGGNGNTIYF

D: TRBD2
J: TRBJ2-1
V: TRBV5-4
size: few
DNA: TGTGCCAGCAGCTTGGGCCCTAGCGGGTCCAATGAGCAGTTCTTC
CDR3: CASSLGPSGSNEQFF

D: TRBD2
J: TRBJ2-1
V: TRBV3-1/TRBV3-2
size: .
DNA: TGTGCCAGCAGCCAAGCTGGGACTAGCAGAGACAATGAGCAGTTCTTC
CDR3: CASSQAGTSRDNEQFF

D: TRBD1
J: TRBJ1-2
V: TRBV6-1
size: few
DNA: TGTGCCAGCAGTGCGATAGGACAGGGCCGAGGCTATGGCTACACCTTC
CDR3: CASSAIGQGRGYGYTF

D: .
J: TRBJ1-6
V: TRBV30
size: .
DNA: TGTGCCTGGAGGAGAGGAGGGAATGAGCGGGATTCACCCCTCCACTTT
CDR3: CAWRRGGNERDSPLHF

D: .
J: TRBJ1-1
V: TRBV5-5
size: .
DNA: TGTGCCAGCAGCTCAACAGAGAACACTGAAGCTTTCTTT
CDR3: CASSSTENTEAFF

D: .
J: TRBJ2-7
V: TRBV7-9
size: few
DNA: TGTGCCAGCAGCTTAAGCGGAGCTAGCTCCTACGAGCAGTACTTC
CDR3: CASSLSGASSYEQYF

D: .
J: TRBJ2-2
V: TRBV5-1
size: .
DNA: TGCGCCAGCATGCGGGGACAGTTCAACACCGGGGAGCTGTTTTTT
CDR3: CASMRGQFNTGELFF

D: .
J: TRBJ2-1
V: TRBV18
size: .
DNA: TGTGCCAGCTCACCAATCCGAGACAATGAGCAGTTCTTC
CDR3: CASSPIRDNEQFF

D: .
J: TRBJ1-4
V: TRBV5-1
size: .
DNA: TGCGCCAGCACCTTAAACATGGGGCAGCATGAAAAACTGTTTTTT
CDR3: CASTLNMGQHEKLFF

D: .
J: TRBJ2-3
V: TRBV5-1
size: .
DNA: TGCGCCAGCTCAGGGATCCCCACAGATACGCAGTATTTT
CDR3: CASSGIPTDTQYF

D: TRBD2
J: TRBJ2-1
V: TRBV28
size: .
DNA: TGTGCCAGCAGTAGCGGGACTAGCGGGAATTCCTACAATGAGCAGTTCTTC
CDR3: CASSSGTSGNSYNEQFF

D: .
J: TRBJ1-5
V: TRBV6-5
size: .
DNA: TGTGCCAGCAGCCCCGGGTCTTATAGGGGTCAGCCCCAGCATTTT
CDR3: CASSPGSYRGQPQHF

D: .
J: TRBJ2-7
V: TRBV5-1
size: .
DNA: TGCGCCAGCAGCTTGGAAATAGGGGCCTTTTACGAGCAGTACTTC
CDR3: CASSLEIGAFYEQYF

D: TRBD2
J: TRBJ2-2
V: TRBV7-2
size: once
DNA: TGTGCCAGCACCCTATCTTGGCGGGGGGCGGTAAACACCGGGGAGCTGTTTTTT
CDR3: CASTLSWRGAVNTGELFF

D: TRBD1
J: TRBJ1-1
V: TRBV5-4
size: .
DNA: TGTGCCAGCAGCCCGGGACAGGGGAACACTGAAGCTTTCTTT
CDR3: CASSPGQGNTEAFF

D: .
J: TRBJ1-6
V: TRBV2
size: once
DNA: TGTGCCAGCAGAAAAGGAGGGGAACGGTCACCCCTCCACTTT
CDR3: CASRKGGERSPLHF

D: TRBD1
J: TRBJ1-6
V: TRBV19
size: few
DNA: TGTGCCAGTAACTCTCCGTGGGACAGGGGGAATTCACCCCTCCACTTT
CDR3: CASNSPWDRGNSPLHF

D: TRBD1
J: TRBJ1-5
V: TRBV2
size: .
DNA: TGTGCCAGCAGTGGCACGGACAGGGCGCAGCCCCAGCATTTT
CDR3: CASSGTDRAQPQHF

D: .
J: TRBJ1-2
V: TRBV2
size: .
DNA: TGTGCCAGCAGTGAGGCTCTTCCCCTAGGCTATGGCTACACCTTC
CDR3: CASSEALPLGYGYTF

D: .
J: TRBJ2-1
V: TRBV11-1
size: .
DNA: TGTGCCAGCAGCAAAGACGGACAGTTTGATGAGCAGTTCTTC
CDR3: CASSKDGQFDEQFF

D: TRBD1
J: TRBJ2-3
V: TRBV30
size: .
DNA: TGTGCCTGGAAATGGGCAGGGGGAGATACGCAGTATTTT
CDR3: CAWKWAGGDTQYF

D: .
J: TRBJ2-5
V: TRBV7-2
size: .
DNA: TGTGCCAGCAGCTCCGTATCAGGATCTTCAGAGACCCAGTACTTC
CDR3: CASSSVSGSSETQYF

D: .
J: TRBJ2-1
V: TRBV7-2
size: .
DNA: TGTGCCAGCAGCTTCACACAGGGTACGCAGTTCTTC
CDR3: CASSFTQGTQFF

D: TRBD2
J: TRBJ2-5
V: TRBV7-2
size: few
DNA: TGTGCCAGCAGCCCGGTGCGGCTAGCGGGGGGGGATGGAGAGACCCAGTACTTC
CDR3: CASSPVRLAGGDGETQYF

D: .
J: TRBJ2-2
V: TRBV19
size: .
DNA: TGTGCCAGTAGTATACAGCCGGGCACCGGGGAGCTGTTTTTT
CDR3: CASSIQPGTGELFF